This T cell receptor (beta chain) was observed in a study of a mutant IDH1 vaccine in newly diagnosed glioma. Method: immunoSEQ multiplex PCR; TCRdb's copy keeps in-frame clones and lacks some. Seen here are tens of thousands of clones, 75% to 90% observed once, and the top ten hold approximately 3.5%. The time point: week 47, end of study. All doses held 300 ug of mutant IDH1 20-mer peptide, with topical imiquimod. As concerns this clone: Its antigen is currently unknown.

In germline, CDR1 is SNHLY, CDR2 FYNNEI. The CDR3 sequence is 14 residues long. V lost 6 bases, J lost 4 bases, and 13 bases lay in between. This TCR was recovered from a woman aged 50 to 60 with glioma. Sequencing was performed on PBMCs, taken from a glioma patient whose treatment included an IDH1 peptide vaccine. The chain couples TRBV2 to TRBJ1-5; D perhaps matches TRBD1 (5 bases). CDR3 DNA sequence: TGTGCCAGCAGCCCAGGGTCTGGGAATCAGCCCCAGCATTTT. This gives the protein CASSPGSGNQPQHF.